Sequencing of this T cell receptor beta chain was carried out in a study of cytomegalovirus exposure and HLA in healthy donors. General study results and limits: Most TCR sequences proved rare, with some public TCRs found in many donors.

In this sample, this clone turned up once. Its target is unknown. CDR3 size: 16 residues. V dropped 4 bases and J dropped 5; count of bases not matched to a gene: 6. Germline CDR1 reads LNHNV; CDR2 reads YYDKDF (reference sequence). The PCR ran on 60 Vbeta and 13 Jbeta primers. Generated by immunoSEQ multiplex PCR, the TCRdb table keeps only in-frame clones and is missing some. The table lists some 200,000 clones, around 84% of them singletons. The origin of this receptor is a woman under 30 in good health and CMV-seronegative. The V call is TRBV15, the J call TRBJ2-1, with 12 positions matching TRBD2. Material: PBMCs. The DNA for the CDR3 is TGTGCCACCAGCACGCGGACTAGCGGGAACCACAATGAGCAGTTCTTC. As protein: CATSTRTSGNHNEQFF.